One sample yielded the 5 T cell receptor beta chains listed below, sequenced in a study of early T cells in non-severe SARS-CoV-2 infection. TCRdb analysed the 5' RACE reads with MiXCR anew, one entry per CDR3 protein. The table includes under 100,000 distinct CDR3 sequences, about 11% detected once. Source material: whole blood. The origin of the receptors is an adult who was a healthcare worker with PCR-confirmed SARS-CoV-2 infection or an uninfected control (not recorded which).

This rearrangement joins TRBV3-1 to TRBJ1-2; D is ambiguous. The CDR3 runs 12 residues. V dropped 2 bases and J dropped 7 bases, with 8 bases sitting between them. CDR1 and CDR2 from the germline V gene are LGHDT and YNNKEL (reference sequence). DNA of the CDR3: TGTGCCAGCAGCCAAATCAGTTCTGGCTACACCTTC. Protein sequence: CASSQISSGYTF.

This clonotype was detected ten times or more. This chain connects TRBV5-5 to TRBJ1-1, with D unresolved. CDR3 length: 12 amino acids. The germline CDR1 and CDR2 sequences are SGHKS and YYEKEE (reference sequence). V was clipped by 3 bases and J by 4 bases, with 7 bases between them. CDR3 region: CASSWTGTEAFF. CDR3 sequence (DNA): TGTGCCAGCAGCTGGACGGGCACTGAAGCTTTCTTT.

This clonotype was detected ten times or more. J is TRBJ2-5 and V is TRBV7-2, with 9 bases aligning to TRBD1. V lost 1 base to trimming and J lost 4 bases; unmatched junction nucleotides: 4. There are 15 residues in the CDR3. Germline assignment: CDR1 SGHTA and CDR2 FQGNSA. The CDR3 region has the DNA TGTGCCAGCAGCTTAGGGGGACAGGGAAGAGAGACCCAGTACTTC. Translated, it gives CASSLGGQGRETQYF.

Of note for this clonotype: Mismatch with germline at one junction end may stem from a read error. The CDR3 sequence is CVSRSIGSTDTQYF. In DNA, the CDR3 is TGTGTCAGCCGAAGTATCGGAAGCACAGATACGCAGTATTTT. The rearrangement joins TRBV7-9 to TRBJ2-3; D remains ambiguous. This CDR3 comprises 14 residues. Germline loops: CDR1 SEHNR, CDR2 FQNEAQ (reference sequence). The full variable domain, with the rest looked up from reference TRBV7-9 and TRBJ2-3, is DTGVSQNPRHKITKRGQNVTFRCDPISEHNRLYWYRQTLGQGPEFLTYFQNEAQLEKSRLLSDRFSAERPKGSFSTLEIQRTEQGDSAMYLCVSRSIGSTDTQYFGPGTRLTVL.

This clonotype was picked up a small number of times. This chain joins TRBV6-2 or TRBV6-3 and TRBJ1-1; D may be TRBD1 (6 bases). This CDR3 is 17 amino acids long. Trimming pared 4 bases from V and 0 bases from J, leaving 18 bases between. Per germline, CDR1 MNHEY and CDR2 SVGEGT. Here the CDR3 DNA reads TGTGCCAGCAGTTCCCGGTTAACAGGGAGTATGAACACTGAAGCTTTCTTT. Translating gives CASSSRLTGSMNTEAFF.